This TCR beta chain originates from a study of blood T cell repertoires in COVID-19. On the study more broadly: Collection of acute and convalescent COVID-19 samples took place in the United States, Italy and Spain. T cells, B-cell-depleted T cells, or PBMCs provided the cDNA or gDNA that served as material.

Under the authors' procedure: How many nucleated cells were present was estimated from reference gene primer amplification. Here immunoSEQ multiplex PCR was the method, and the copy in TCRdb shows in-frame clones only, minus some. Clone size and the V and J calls come from that table; the DNA yielded D and trimming. The sample lists approximately 130,000 clones; about 75% were seen once. This clone occurred a few times. The germline V gene has CDR1 LNHDA and CDR2 SQIVND (reference sequence). After removal of 8 bases from V and 0 bases from J, the junction contained 3 bases not matched to a gene. This CDR3 has 14 residues.

The sequence was collected from an older man with acute or convalescent COVID-19. The J gene is TRBJ2-3, the V gene TRBV19; 9 bases are a match to TRBD1. Sequences were obtained from peripheral blood. The CDR3 is CASQQGASTDTQYF. The CDR3 bases are TGTGCCAGTCAACAGGGGGCAAGCACAGATACGCAGTATTTT.